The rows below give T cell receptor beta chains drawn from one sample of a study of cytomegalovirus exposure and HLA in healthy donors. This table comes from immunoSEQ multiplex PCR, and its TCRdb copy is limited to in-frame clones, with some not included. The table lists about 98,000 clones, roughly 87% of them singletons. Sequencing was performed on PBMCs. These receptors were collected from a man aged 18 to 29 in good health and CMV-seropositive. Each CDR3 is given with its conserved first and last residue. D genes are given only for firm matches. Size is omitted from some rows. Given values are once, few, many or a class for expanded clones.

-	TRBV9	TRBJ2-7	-	CASSPFRGASYEQYF	TGTGCCAGCAGCCCCTTTCGGGGGGCATCCTACGAGCAGTACTTC
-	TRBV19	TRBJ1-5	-	CASSIQGPRGKPQHF	TGTGCCAGTAGTATTCAGGGGCCTCGCGGTAAGCCCCAGCATTTT
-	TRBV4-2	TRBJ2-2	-	CASSPEYGQRASGELFF	TGTGCCAGCAGCCCCGAATACGGACAGAGGGCTTCCGGGGAGCTGTTTTTT
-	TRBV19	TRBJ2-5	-	CASSIARGETQYF	TGTGCCAGTAGTATAGCACGGGGGGAGACCCAGTACTTC
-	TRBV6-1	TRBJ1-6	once	CASSQGTQRSSYNSPLHF	TGTGCCAGCAGTCAAGGAACTCAACGGAGCTCCTATAATTCACCCCTCCACTTT
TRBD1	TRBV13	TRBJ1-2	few	CASSTWTGGGYGYTF	TGTGCCAGCAGCACGTGGACAGGGGGCGGCTATGGCTACACCTTC
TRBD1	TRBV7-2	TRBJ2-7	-	CASSLDRGGDEQYF	TGTGCCAGCAGCTTAGACAGGGGCGGCGACGAGCAGTACTTC
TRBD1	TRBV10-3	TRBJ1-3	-	CAISETGTVGNTIYF	TGTGCCATCAGTGAGACCGGGACAGTAGGAAACACCATATATTTT
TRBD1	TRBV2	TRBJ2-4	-	CASRRGTARAKNIQYF	TGTGCCAGCAGAAGAGGGACAGCGAGAGCCAAAAACATTCAGTACTTC
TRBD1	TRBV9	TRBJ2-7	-	CASSVGGAGGDEQYF	TGTGCCAGCAGCGTAGGTGGGGCAGGGGGCGACGAGCAGTACTTC
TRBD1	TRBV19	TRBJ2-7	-	CASSISPQGLPYEQYF	TGTGCCAGTAGTATTTCCCCACAGGGGCTCCCCTACGAGCAGTACTTC
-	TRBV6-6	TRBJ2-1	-	CASRHRTAGKYNEQFF	TGTGCCAGCAGGCACCGGACAGCGGGAAAATACAATGAGCAGTTCTTC
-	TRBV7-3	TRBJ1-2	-	CASSPQTGTSPTF	TGTGCCAGCAGCCCTCAAACCGGGACATCACCCACCTTC
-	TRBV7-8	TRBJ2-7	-	CASSYDSILRGPYYEQYF	TGTGCCAGCAGCTACGACTCCATCCTCAGGGGTCCCTACTACGAGCAGTACTTC
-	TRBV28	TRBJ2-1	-	CASRQGRESHNEQFF	TGTGCCAGCAGACAAGGACGGGAGAGCCACAATGAGCAGTTCTTC